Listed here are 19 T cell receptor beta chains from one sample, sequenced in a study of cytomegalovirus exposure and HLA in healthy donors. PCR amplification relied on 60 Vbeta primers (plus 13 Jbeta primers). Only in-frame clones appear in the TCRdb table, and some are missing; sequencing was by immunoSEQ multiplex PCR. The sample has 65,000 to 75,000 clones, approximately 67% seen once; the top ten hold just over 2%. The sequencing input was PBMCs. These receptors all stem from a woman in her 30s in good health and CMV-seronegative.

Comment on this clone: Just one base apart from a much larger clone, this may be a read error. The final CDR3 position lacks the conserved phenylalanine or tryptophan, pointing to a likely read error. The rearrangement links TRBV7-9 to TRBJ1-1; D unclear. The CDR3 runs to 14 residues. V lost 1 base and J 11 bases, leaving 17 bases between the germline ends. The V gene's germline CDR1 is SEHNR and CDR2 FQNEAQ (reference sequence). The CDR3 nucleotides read TGTGCCAGCAGCTTAGTCCGGGAGGGTTCCTGGGCTTTCTCT. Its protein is CASSLVREGSWAFS.

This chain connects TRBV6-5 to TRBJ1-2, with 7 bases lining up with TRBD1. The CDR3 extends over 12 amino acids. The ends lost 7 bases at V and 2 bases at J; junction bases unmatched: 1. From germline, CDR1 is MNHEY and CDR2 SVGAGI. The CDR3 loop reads CASTGQNYGYTF. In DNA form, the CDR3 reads TGTGCCAGCACGGGACAGAACTATGGCTACACCTTC.

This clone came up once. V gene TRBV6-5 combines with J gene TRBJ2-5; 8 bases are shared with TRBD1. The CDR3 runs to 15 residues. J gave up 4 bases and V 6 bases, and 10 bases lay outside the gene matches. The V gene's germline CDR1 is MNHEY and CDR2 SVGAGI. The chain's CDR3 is CASRTQTGVRETQYF. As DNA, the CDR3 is TGTGCCAGCAGGACCCAGACAGGGGTACGAGAGACCCAGTACTTC.

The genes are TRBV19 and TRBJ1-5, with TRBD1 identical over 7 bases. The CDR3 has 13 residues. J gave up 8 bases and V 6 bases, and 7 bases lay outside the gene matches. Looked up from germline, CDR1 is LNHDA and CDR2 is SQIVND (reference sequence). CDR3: CASSDREGKPQHF. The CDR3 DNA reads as TGTGCCAGTAGCGACAGGGAAGGCAAGCCCCAGCATTTT.

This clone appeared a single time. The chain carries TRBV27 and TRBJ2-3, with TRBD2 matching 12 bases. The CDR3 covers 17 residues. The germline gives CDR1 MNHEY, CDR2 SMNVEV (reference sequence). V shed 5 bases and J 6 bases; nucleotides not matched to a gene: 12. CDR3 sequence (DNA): TGTGCCAGCAGTATGACGGGGACTAGCGGGCCTCAGGATACGCAGTATTTT. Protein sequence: CASSMTGTSGPQDTQYF.

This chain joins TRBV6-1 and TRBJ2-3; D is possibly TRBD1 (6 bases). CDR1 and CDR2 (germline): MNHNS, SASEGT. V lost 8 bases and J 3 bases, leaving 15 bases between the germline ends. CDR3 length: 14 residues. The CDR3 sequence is CASSPGHQTDTQYF. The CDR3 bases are TGTGCCAGCTCTCCGGGACATCAGACAGATACGCAGTATTTT.

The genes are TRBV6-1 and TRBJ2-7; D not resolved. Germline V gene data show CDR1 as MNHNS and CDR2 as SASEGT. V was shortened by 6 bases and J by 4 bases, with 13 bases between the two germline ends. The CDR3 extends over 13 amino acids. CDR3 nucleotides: TGTGCCAGCAGAACTACAACCCAATACGAGCAGTACTTC. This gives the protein CASRTTTQYEQYF.

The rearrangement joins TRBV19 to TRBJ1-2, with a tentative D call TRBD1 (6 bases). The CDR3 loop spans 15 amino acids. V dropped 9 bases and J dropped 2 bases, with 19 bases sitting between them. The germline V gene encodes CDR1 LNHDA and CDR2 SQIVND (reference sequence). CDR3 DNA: TGTGCCAGCACCTCCCCAAGGGGGGGAAACTATGGCTACACCTTC. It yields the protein CASTSPRGGNYGYTF. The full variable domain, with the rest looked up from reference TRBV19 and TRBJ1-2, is DGGITQSPKYLFRKEGQNVTLSCEQNLNHDAMYWYRQDPGQGLRLIYYSQIVNDFQKGDIAEGYSVSREKKESFPLTVTSAQKNPTAFYLCASTSPRGGNYGYTFGSGTRLTVV.

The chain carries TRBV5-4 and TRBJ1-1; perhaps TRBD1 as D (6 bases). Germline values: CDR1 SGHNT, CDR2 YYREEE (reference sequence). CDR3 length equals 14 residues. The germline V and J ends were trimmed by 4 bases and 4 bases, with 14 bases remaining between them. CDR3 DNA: TGTGCCAGCAGCCAAGGCAGGGGCGGCACTGAAGCTTTCTTT. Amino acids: CASSQGRGGTEAFF.

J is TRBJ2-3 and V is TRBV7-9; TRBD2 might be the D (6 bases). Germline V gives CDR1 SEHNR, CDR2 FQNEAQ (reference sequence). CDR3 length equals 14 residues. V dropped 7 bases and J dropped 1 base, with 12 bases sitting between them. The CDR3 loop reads CASMRASGTDTQYF. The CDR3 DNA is TGTGCCAGCATGAGGGCTAGCGGCACAGATACGCAGTATTTT.

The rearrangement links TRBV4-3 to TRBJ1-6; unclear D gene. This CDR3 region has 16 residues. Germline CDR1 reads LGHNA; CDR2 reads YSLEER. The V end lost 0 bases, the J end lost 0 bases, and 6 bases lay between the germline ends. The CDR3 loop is CASSQDRGSYNSPLHF. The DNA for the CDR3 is TGCGCCAGCAGCCAAGATCGGGGCTCCTATAATTCACCCCTCCACTTT.

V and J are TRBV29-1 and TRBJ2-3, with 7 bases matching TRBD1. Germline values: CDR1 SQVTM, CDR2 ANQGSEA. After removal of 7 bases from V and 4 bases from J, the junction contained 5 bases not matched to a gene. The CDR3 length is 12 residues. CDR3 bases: TGCAGCGCCGGGACAGCGTCAGATACGCAGTATTTT. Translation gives CSAGTASDTQYF.

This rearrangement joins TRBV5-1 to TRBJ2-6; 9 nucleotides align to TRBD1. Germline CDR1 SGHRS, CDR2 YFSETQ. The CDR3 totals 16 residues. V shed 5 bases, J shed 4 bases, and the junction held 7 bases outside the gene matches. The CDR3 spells CASSSGTGLGANVLTF. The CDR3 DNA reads TGCGCCAGCAGTTCCGGGACAGGGTTGGGGGCCAACGTCCTGACTTTC.

The CDR3 is CASSPGLAGGLYEQYF. DNA for the CDR3: TGTGCCAGCTCACCTGGACTAGCGGGGGGGCTCTACGAGCAGTACTTC. This chain connects TRBV18 to TRBJ2-7; TRBD2 aligns across 15 bases. The CDR3 runs to 16 residues. J lost 3 bases, V lost 3 bases, and 3 bases had no gene match. Germline V lookup: CDR1 KGHSH, CDR2 LQKENI.

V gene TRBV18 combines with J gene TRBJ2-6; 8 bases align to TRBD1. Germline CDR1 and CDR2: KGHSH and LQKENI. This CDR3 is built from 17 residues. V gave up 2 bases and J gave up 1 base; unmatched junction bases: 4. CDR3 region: CASSPSTGGSGANVLTF. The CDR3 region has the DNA TGTGCCAGCTCACCATCCACAGGGGGATCTGGGGCCAACGTCCTGACTTTC.

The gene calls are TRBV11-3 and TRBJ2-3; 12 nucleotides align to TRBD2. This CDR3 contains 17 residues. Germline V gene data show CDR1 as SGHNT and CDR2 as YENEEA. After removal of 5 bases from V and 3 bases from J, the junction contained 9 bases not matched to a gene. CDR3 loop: CASSPRTSGGPTDTQYF. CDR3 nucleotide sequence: TGTGCCAGCAGCCCCCGAACTAGCGGGGGGCCAACAGATACGCAGTATTTT.

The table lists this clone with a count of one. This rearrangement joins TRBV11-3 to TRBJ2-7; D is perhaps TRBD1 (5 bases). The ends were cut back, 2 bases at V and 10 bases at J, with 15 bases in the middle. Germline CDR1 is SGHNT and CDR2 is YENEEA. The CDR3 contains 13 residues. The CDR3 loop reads CASSLNPTASQYF. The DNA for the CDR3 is TGTGCCAGCAGCTTAAATCCGACAGCAAGTCAGTACTTC.

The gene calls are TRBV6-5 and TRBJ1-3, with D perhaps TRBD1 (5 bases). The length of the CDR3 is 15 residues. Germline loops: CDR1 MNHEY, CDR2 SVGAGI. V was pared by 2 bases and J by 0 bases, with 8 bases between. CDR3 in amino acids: CASSYRGDSGNTIYF. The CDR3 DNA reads TGTGCCAGCAGTTACCGGGGGGACTCTGGAAACACCATATATTTT.

The CDR3 protein is CASSRVAGSYNEQFF. The DNA for the CDR3 is TGTGCCAGCAGCCGAGTTGCGGGCTCCTACAATGAGCAGTTCTTC. This chain uses TRBV5-5 with TRBJ2-1; weak D call: TRBD2 (5 bases). Germline values: CDR1 SGHKS, CDR2 YYEKEE (reference sequence). This CDR3 is built from 15 residues. The V end lost 4 bases, the J end lost 0 bases, and 11 bases lay between the germline ends.